A selection of T cell receptor beta chains follows, all from one sample in a study of T cells in Graves' hyperthyroidism and ophthalmopathy. One entry per CDR3 protein results from TCRdb running MiXCR on the multiplex PCR reads. In the table there are over 200,000 distinct CDR3 sequences, roughly 18% of which are singletons. Sequencing was carried out using blood. These TCRs come from a man between 40 and 49 years old with Graves' hyperthyroidism. The CDR3 runs from the conserved cysteine through the conserved F or W. A D gene is named only where the DNA matches it firmly. Size is stated for part of the rows, as once, few or many counts, or as a class when the clone is expanded.

TRBV5-1,NA,TRBJ2-4,few,CASSDPEDIQYF,TGCGCCAGCAGCGATCCGGAGGACATTCAGTACTTC
TRBV2,TRBD1,TRBJ1-2,many,CASSAWTGGDYGYTF,TGTGCCAGCAGTGCCTGGACAGGGGGTGACTATGGCTACACCTTC
TRBV7-6,NA,TRBJ2-3,many,CASSLLTQRDTQYF,TGTGCCAGCAGCTTACTGACGCAACGGGATACGCAGTATTTT
TRBV11-2,NA,TRBJ2-7,many,CASSLIWAYEQYF,TGTGCCAGCAGCTTAATTTGGGCCTACGAGCAGTACTTC
TRBV5-1,NA,TRBJ2-1,NA,CASSTWTHNEQFF,TGCGCCAGCAGCACCTGGACCCACAATGAGCAGTTCTTC
TRBV28,NA,TRBJ1-4,many,CASSLWGGGEKLFF,TGTGCCAGCAGTTTATGGGGGGGAGGAGAAAAACTGTTTTTT
TRBV7-9,NA,TRBJ2-1,many,CASRSDTGWAYNEQFF,TGTGCCAGCAGGTCCGACACTGGCTGGGCCTACAATGAGCAGTTCTTC
TRBV18,NA,TRBJ1-4,few,CASSPRAGDNEKLFF,TGTGCCAGCTCACCACGGGCAGGGGATAATGAAAAACTGTTTTTT
TRBV6-2/TRBV6-3,NA,TRBJ2-7,many,CASTPGPHYEQYF,TGTGCCAGCACCCCCGGACCCCACTACGAGCAGTACTTC
TRBV7-9,TRBD1,TRBJ1-5,many,CASSSSRLGQMNQPQHF,TGTGCCAGCAGCTCCTCTCGCTTGGGACAGATGAATCAGCCCCAGCATTTT
TRBV20-1,TRBD2,TRBJ2-3,NA,CSASPGLAGGPPDTQYF,TGCAGTGCTAGCCCGGGACTAGCGGGAGGGCCCCCAGATACGCAGTATTTT
TRBV19,NA,TRBJ1-1,NA,CASSPDNTEAFF,TGTGCCAGTAGTCCTGACAACACTGAAGCTTTCTTT
TRBV28,NA,TRBJ1-2,NA,CASAFPGDQMVLGGYTF,TGTGCCAGCGCTTTCCCCGGGGATCAGATGGTTTTAGGTGGCTACACCTTC
TRBV7-3,TRBD2,TRBJ2-1,NA,CASSYPSGSSFEQFF,TGTGCCAGCAGTTACCCTAGCGGGAGTAGTTTTGAGCAGTTCTTC
TRBV24-1,TRBD1,TRBJ2-1,NA,CATSDPPGQGSYNEQFF,TGTGCCACCAGTGATCCACCGGGACAGGGTTCCTACAATGAGCAGTTCTTC
TRBV29-1,TRBD2,TRBJ2-7,many,CSAGGAWPDEQYF,TGCAGCGCCGGGGGGGCCTGGCCGGACGAGCAGTACTTC
TRBV28,NA,TRBJ1-5,many,CASSSPRVGNQPQHF,TGTGCCAGCAGTTCCCCCAGGGTTGGCAATCAGCCCCAGCATTTT
TRBV11-3,NA,TRBJ1-1,many,CASSLMGNTEAFF,TGTGCCAGCAGCCTAATGGGTAACACTGAAGCTTTCTTT
TRBV2,TRBD1,TRBJ2-2,NA,CASSEFGTGDGELFF,TGTGCCAGCAGTGAATTTGGGACAGGGGACGGGGAGCTGTTTTTT
TRBV7-8,TRBD1,TRBJ2-3,many,CASSQLQGDTQYF,TGTGCCAGCAGCCAACTACAGGGGGATACGCAGTATTTT
TRBV6-2/TRBV6-3,TRBD2,TRBJ2-1,few,CASRGLAGYNEQFF,TGTGCCAGCAGGGGACTAGCGGGCTACAATGAGCAGTTCTTC
TRBV24-1,TRBD1,TRBJ1-2,many,CATSDPGQGKNSYGYTF,TGTGCCACCAGTGACCCTGGACAGGGGAAGAATAGCTATGGCTACACCTTC
TRBV11-2,TRBD1,TRBJ2-1,many,CASSEDRVREQFF,TGTGCCAGCAGCGAGGACAGGGTACGCGAGCAGTTCTTC
TRBV7-9,TRBD2,TRBJ2-5,many,CASSQGLAANQETQYF,TGTGCCAGCAGCCAGGGACTAGCGGCAAACCAAGAGACCCAGTACTTC
TRBV6-2/TRBV6-3,TRBD2,TRBJ2-3,once,CASSYLRVAGGQDTQYF,TGTGCCAGCAGTTACCTTCGGGTAGCGGGGGGGCAAGATACGCAGTATTTT
TRBV7-9,TRBD1,TRBJ2-1,many,CASSFGGGQDEQFF,TGTGCCAGCAGCTTTGGGGGTGGACAGGATGAGCAGTTCTTC
TRBV5-1,NA,TRBJ1-2,many,CASGTTGTRQRPNYGYTF,TGCGCCAGCGGCACAACCGGAACCAGACAGAGACCGAACTATGGCTACACCTTC
TRBV9,TRBD1,TRBJ1-1,many,CASSRDSEAFF,TGTGCCAGCAGCCGGGACAGTGAAGCTTTCTTT
TRBV9,NA,TRBJ2-3,NA,CASSPPPGTDTQYF,TGTGCCAGCAGCCCACCCCCTGGCACAGATACGCAGTATTTT
TRBV29-1,NA,TRBJ1-3,many,CSVAGSYSGNTIYF,TGCAGCGTTGCGGGCAGCTACTCTGGAAACACCATATATTTT
TRBV27,NA,TRBJ1-1,few,CASSFRGRTEAFF,TGTGCCAGCAGTTTCCGGGGGAGGACTGAAGCTTTCTTT
TRBV6-2/TRBV6-3,NA,TRBJ1-5,few,CASSYRGNNQPQHF,TGTGCCAGCAGTTACAGAGGAAACAATCAGCCCCAGCATTTT
TRBV9,NA,TRBJ1-1,many,CASSVGTRNTEAFF,TGTGCCAGCAGCGTAGGGACAAGGAACACTGAAGCTTTCTTT
TRBV7-3,TRBD1,TRBJ2-1,NA,CASSPLQGVLRNEQFF,TGTGCCAGCAGCCCGCTACAGGGGGTTTTGCGGAATGAGCAGTTCTTC
TRBV15,TRBD1,TRBJ2-2,few,CATGDRASGELFF,TGTGCCACCGGGGACAGGGCCTCCGGGGAGCTGTTTTTT
TRBV13,NA,TRBJ2-3,many,CASSLGRGRTDTQYF,TGTGCCAGCAGCTTAGGCAGGGGACGCACAGATACGCAGTATTTT
TRBV7-9,TRBD1,TRBJ1-2,few,CASSLDRDRDYGYTF,TGTGCCAGCAGCTTAGACCGGGACAGGGACTATGGCTACACCTTC
TRBV7-9,NA,TRBJ1-6,once,CASSPLEGSPLHF,TGTGCCAGCAGCCCCCTGGAGGGTTCACCCCTCCACTTT
TRBV6-2/TRBV6-3,TRBD2,TRBJ2-3,NA,CASRGLAGSTDTQYF,TGTGCCAGCAGGGGACTAGCGGGGTCTACAGATACGCAGTATTTT
TRBV10-3,NA,TRBJ1-5,many,CAIRGGSNQPQHF,TGTGCCATCAGGGGGGGGAGCAATCAGCCCCAGCATTTT
TRBV30,NA,TRBJ2-5,many,CAWDGKGAKETQYF,TGTGCCTGGGATGGGAAGGGAGCCAAAGAGACCCAGTACTTC
TRBV28,NA,TRBJ1-6,few,CASSSLGQGPSPLHF,TGTGCCAGCAGTTCCCTTGGTCAGGGACCGTCACCCCTCCACTTT
TRBV18,NA,TRBJ2-5,few,CASSPREGGETQYF,TGTGCCAGCTCACCACGCGAGGGGGGAGAGACCCAGTACTTC
TRBV29-1,NA,TRBJ1-1,few,CSVGTMNTEAFF,TGCAGCGTTGGGACCATGAACACTGAAGCTTTCTTT
TRBV9,TRBD2,TRBJ2-3,many,CASSPQGEGTDTQYF,TGTGCCAGCAGCCCCCAAGGGGAGGGAACAGATACGCAGTATTTT
TRBV10-2,NA,TRBJ2-5,few,CASSSSDSHGETQYF,TGCGCCAGCAGTTCCTCTGACAGCCACGGGGAGACCCAGTACTTC
TRBV19,NA,TRBJ1-5,few,CASSTQAEWFYSNQPQHF,TGTGCCAGTAGTACCCAGGCGGAGTGGTTCTATAGCAATCAGCCCCAGCATTTT
TRBV30,NA,TRBJ2-3,many,CAWSVPGSTDTQYF,TGTGCCTGGAGTGTACCTGGTAGCACAGATACGCAGTATTTT
TRBV2,NA,TRBJ2-5,many,CASSFLDGETQYF,TGTGCCAGCAGTTTTTTGGATGGAGAGACCCAGTACTTC
TRBV7-2,TRBD2,TRBJ2-7,NA,CASQIAGSYEQYF,TGTGCCAGCCAAATAGCGGGATCCTACGAGCAGTACTTT
TRBV20-1,NA,TRBJ2-5,many,CSAEGQDFQETQYF,TGCAGTGCTGAAGGACAAGATTTCCAAGAGACCCAGTACTTC
TRBV28,TRBD2,TRBJ2-3,NA,CASSLAGVQTDTQYF,TGTGCCAGCAGTCTAGCGGGGGTCCAGACAGATACGCAGTATTTT
TRBV27,NA,TRBJ1-1,many,CASRTTGTPEAFF,TGTGCCAGCAGGACAACCGGGACACCTGAAGCTTTCTTT
TRBV20-1,NA,TRBJ2-4,NA,CSGRPGGNIQYF,TGCAGTGGACGCCCTGGGGGAAACATTCAGTACTTC
TRBV7-3,TRBD1,TRBJ2-7,NA,CASSLVTGSEQCF,TGTGCCAGCAGCTTAGTGACAGGGAGCGAGCAGTGCTTC
TRBV15,NA,TRBJ2-1,many,CATSRPGTDEQFF,TGTGCCACCAGCAGACCAGGGACGGATGAGCAGTTCTTC
TRBV20-1,NA,TRBJ2-7,many,CSANRDNYEQYF,TGCAGTGCTAACAGAGACAACTACGAGCAGTACTTC